The next 14 T cell receptor beta chains were all read from a single sample in a study of blood T cell repertoires in COVID-19. Method: immunoSEQ multiplex PCR; TCRdb's copy keeps in-frame clones and lacks some. In the table there are 250,000 to 300,000 clones, approximately 84% of which are singletons. Sequenced sample: PBMCs or T cells enriched from blood (not recorded which). The receptors stem from a man aged 45-65 years who had recovered from COVID-19.

The V gene is TRBV7-3, the J gene TRBJ2-7, with a weak D call TRBD2 (6 bases). The germline CDR1 and CDR2 sequences are SGHTA and FQGTGA. Trimming removed 5 bases from V and 4 bases from J, with 15 bases in between. This CDR3 has 14 amino acids. CDR3 loop: CASSPTTGGYEQYF. CDR3 coding DNA: TGTGCCAGCAGCCCGACCACCGGGGGTTACGAGCAGTACTTC.

This clone was detected only a few times. The rearrangement uses TRBV5-8 and TRBJ2-5; TRBD2 might be the D (5 bases). The V end lost 0 bases, the J end lost 5 bases, and 11 bases lay between the germline ends. There are 14 residues in the CDR3. Germline CDR1 SGHTS, CDR2 YDEGEE. The CDR3 region has the DNA TGTGCCAGCAGCTTGGTTGGTAGGAGGGAGACCCAGTACTTC. It is translated as CASSLVGRRETQYF.

This clone came up once. This chain connects TRBV7-2 to TRBJ2-1; TRBD1 agrees at 8 bases. Trimming removed 4 bases from V and 5 bases from J; junction bases left unmatched: 4. Germline V CDR1 and CDR2: SGHTA, FQGNSA. The CDR3 sequence is 14 residues long. CDR3 region: CASSWGQADNEQFF. In DNA form, the CDR3 reads TGTGCCAGCAGCTGGGGACAGGCCGACAATGAGCAGTTCTTC.

V usage is TRBV12-3 or TRBV12-4 and J usage is TRBJ2-2; D gene ambiguous. The CDR3 has 13 amino acids. The V gene lost 2 bases and the J gene lost 4 bases, with 5 bases spanning the gap. In DNA, the CDR3 is TGTGCCAGCAGTTTACTCTTCACCGGGGAGCTGTTTTTT. It is translated as CASSLLFTGELFF.

The chain recombines TRBV11-1 with TRBJ1-6; D might be TRBD1 (6 bases). The V gene's germline CDR1 is SGHAT and CDR2 FQDESV (reference sequence). The CDR3 extends over 13 amino acids. The V gene lost 5 bases and the J gene lost 9 bases, with 11 bases spanning the gap. DNA for the CDR3: TGTGCCAGCAGCAAGGCAGGGGTTTCACCCCTCCACTTT. Translation: CASSKAGVSPLHF. The full variable domain, completed using reference TRBV11-1 and TRBJ1-6, is EAEVAQSPRYKITEKSQAVAFWCDPISGHATLYWYRQILGQGPELLVQFQDESVVDDSQLPKDRFSAERLKGVDSTLKIQPAELGDSAMYLCASSKAGVSPLHFGNGTRLTVT.

This clone was seen once. V is TRBV6-2 or TRBV6-3 and J is TRBJ2-5; the D is unclear. Trimming stripped 3 bases from V and 5 bases from J, with 16 bases between. The CDR3 consists of 15 residues. Per germline, CDR1 MNHEY and CDR2 SVGEGT. For the CDR3, the DNA is TGTGCCAGCAGTTATGGTCCAACCCTCGGGGAGACCCAGTACTTC. Translating gives CASSYGPTLGETQYF.

This rearrangement joins TRBV9 to TRBJ2-7, with TRBD2 matching over 8 bases. The trim removed 0 bases at V and 5 bases at J, leaving 7 bases unmatched. The CDR3 totals 15 residues. Germline lookup yields CDR1 SGDLS and CDR2 YYNGEE. The CDR3 DNA reads TGTGCCAGCAGCGTAGGTGTAGCGGGATGGGACGAGCAGTACTTC. Amino acids: CASSVGVAGWDEQYF.

This clone is a singleton in its sample. This chain uses TRBV19 with TRBJ2-7; TRBD2 agrees at 10 bases. After removal of 8 bases from V and 2 bases from J, the junction contained 3 bases not matched to a gene. Germline assignment: CDR1 LNHDA and CDR2 SQIVND (reference sequence). This CDR3 spans 13 amino acids. CDR3 sequence: CASRLAGAYEQYF. The CDR3 coding sequence is TGTGCCAGTCGCCTAGCGGGAGCCTACGAGCAGTACTTC.

J is TRBJ2-7 and V is TRBV27; D possibly corresponds to TRBD2 (5 bases). The CDR3 is 13 residues long. V was shortened by 5 bases and J by 9 bases, with 17 bases between the two germline ends. Looked up from germline, CDR1 is MNHEY and CDR2 is SMNVEV (reference sequence). CDR3 amino acids: CASSPDLTRAQYF. As DNA, the CDR3 is TGTGCCAGCAGTCCAGACCTAACGCGGGCGCAGTACTTC.

The rearrangement joins TRBV5-1 to TRBJ2-1; 13 bases align to TRBD2. V was pared by 1 base and J by 7 bases, with 8 bases of the junction left unmatched. The CDR3 is 17 residues long. In germline, CDR1 is SGHRS, CDR2 YFSETQ. CDR3 DNA: TGCGCCAGCAGCTTGTTTACTAGCGGGGGGGCCTCAAATGAGCAGTTCTTC. Encoded protein: CASSLFTSGGASNEQFF. Supplemented by reference TRBV5-1 and TRBJ2-1, the full variable domain reads KAGVTQTPRYLIKTRGQQVTLSCSPISGHRSVSWYQQTPGQGLQFLFEYFSETQRNKGNFPGRFSGRQFSNSRSEMNVSTLELGDSALYLCASSLFTSGGASNEQFFGPGTRLTVL.

This chain uses TRBV29-1 with TRBJ2-2; 7 positions match TRBD2. V shed 3 bases, J shed 6 bases, and the junction held 7 bases outside the gene matches. The V gene's germline CDR1 is SQVTM and CDR2 ANQGSEA. The CDR3 consists of 14 residues. The CDR3 DNA sequence: TGCAGCGTTGACCTCCTTGGGGGGGCCGGGGAGCTGTTTTTT. Translated, it gives CSVDLLGGAGELFF.

CDR3 DNA sequence: TGTGCCAGCAGGCCCCAGGGACAAATAAATGAAAAACTGTTTTTT. Amino acids: CASRPQGQINEKLFF. The V gene is TRBV7-2, the J gene TRBJ1-4; possibly TRBD1 for D (6 bases). The CDR3 is 15 amino acids. Per germline, CDR1 SGHTA and CDR2 FQGNSA. The germline V and J ends were trimmed by 6 bases and 5 bases, with 16 bases remaining between them.

The chain recombines TRBV5-8 with TRBJ1-6; 7 nucleotides agree with TRBD1. The CDR3 covers 16 residues. J was trimmed by 7 bases and V by 2 bases; bases with no gene match: 9. Germline V gene sequence: CDR1 SGHTS, CDR2 YDEGEE. Here the CDR3 reads CASSFARQGRNSPLHF. Here the CDR3 DNA reads TGTGCCAGCAGCTTCGCGCGACAGGGAAGGAATTCACCCCTCCACTTT.

This chain uses TRBV24-1 with TRBJ2-7, with 7 bases identical to TRBD1. Germline assignment: CDR1 KGHDR and CDR2 SFDVKD. This CDR3 is 13 amino acids long. V dropped 5 bases and J dropped 9; count of bases not matched to a gene: 9. CDR3 region: CATSAAGTAGQYF. In DNA, the CDR3 is TGTGCCACCAGTGCCGCCGGGACAGCCGGGCAGTACTTC.